This is a list of T cell receptor beta chains from one sample in a study of blood T cells in healthy people across ages. TCRdb passed the 5' RACE reads through MiXCR, listing each CDR3 protein once. The repertoire consists of more than 800,000 distinct CDR3 sequences, with under 55% occurring once and the leading ten covering 18%. The sample comprised blood. These receptors were collected from a woman in her sixties or seventies in good health. CDR3s include the opening cysteine and the closing phenylalanine or tryptophan. D genes are given only for firm matches. Size is stated for part of the rows, as once, few or many counts, or as a class when the clone is expanded.

clone size	V gene	J gene	D gene	CDR3 protein	CDR3 DNA
NA	TRBV2	TRBJ2-1	TRBD2	CASSEEMIGLGTDEQFF	TGTGCCAGCAGTGAGGAAATGATCGGACTAGGGACGGATGAGCAGTTCTTC
NA	TRBV3-1	TRBJ2-1	TRBD2	CASSQEGLSLAGGNEQFF	TGTGCCAGCAGCCAAGAGGGCCTGTCTCTAGCGGGAGGTAATGAGCAGTTCTTC
few	TRBV20-1	TRBJ2-1	TRBD2	CSADIAGAFHNEQFF	TGCAGTGCCGACATAGCGGGAGCCTTCCACAATGAGCAGTTCTTC
NA	TRBV28	TRBJ1-5	NA	CASSLLPGSGQPQHF	TGTGCCAGCAGTTTACTACCGGGTTCTGGGCAGCCCCAGCATTTT
NA	TRBV4-1	TRBJ2-7	TRBD2	CASSQASGTYEQYF	TGCGCCAGCAGCCAAGCTAGCGGAACCTACGAGCAGTACTTC
NA	TRBV11-2	TRBJ2-3	NA	CASSQWSRASGTDTQYF	TGTGCCAGCAGCCAATGGAGTCGGGCTAGCGGCACAGATACGCAGTATTTT
once	TRBV20-1	TRBJ1-5	NA	CSASVGLGSNQPQHF	TGCAGTGCTAGCGTCGGATTAGGGAGCAATCAGCCCCAGCATTTT
few	TRBV6-5	TRBJ2-7	TRBD1	CASRAGTGTSYEQYF	TGTGCCAGCAGAGCCGGGACAGGGACTTCCTACGAGCAGTACTTC
few	TRBV29-1	TRBJ1-1	TRBD1	CSVVWGGGAPDTEAFF	TGCAGCGTTGTTTGGGGAGGGGGCGCCCCGGACACTGAAGCTTTCTTT
NA	TRBV5-1	TRBJ2-5	TRBD1	CASSLGTGRRQETQYF	TGCGCCAGCAGCTTGGGGACAGGGAGAAGACAAGAGACCCAGTACTTC
few	TRBV6-5	TRBJ2-1	TRBD1	CASSYVGQGEHEQFF	TGTGCCAGCAGTTACGTGGGACAGGGGGAACATGAGCAGTTCTTC
NA	TRBV18	TRBJ2-1	TRBD1	CASSPEGTDAEQFF	TGTGCCAGCTCACCAGAGGGGACAGACGCCGAGCAGTTCTTC
once	TRBV7-3	TRBJ2-3	TRBD2	CASSSVAGAVADTQYF	TGTGCCAGCAGCTCAGTAGCGGGAGCGGTGGCAGATACGCAGTATTTT
many	TRBV27	TRBJ1-6	TRBD1	CASSLKTGSRNSPLHF	TGTGCCAGCAGCTTGAAGACAGGGTCTCGTAATTCACCCCTCCACTTT